This TCR beta chain was profiled in a study of blood T cell repertoires in COVID-19. V lost 7 bases and J 4 bases, leaving 13 bases between the germline ends. Germline CDR1 and CDR2: LNHDA and SQIVND (reference sequence). The CDR3 runs 13 residues. Participants' reported clinical history set cohort assignment. TCRdb keeps only in-frame clones here, not all; method: immunoSEQ multiplex PCR. The sample has about 290,000 clones, roughly 89% seen once. The source material was PBMCs or T cells enriched from blood (not recorded which). This chain uses TRBV19 with TRBJ1-1, with a weak D call TRBD1 (5 bases). This TCR was recovered from a woman aged 40 to 50 who had recovered from COVID-19. The CDR3 region is CASTARAITEAFF. Here the CDR3 DNA reads TGTGCCAGTACAGCCAGGGCCATCACTGAAGCTTTCTTT.